A single sample is the source of the 6 T cell receptor beta chains below, sequenced in a study of T-cell memory formation after mild COVID-19. Using its own MiXCR run on the 5' RACE reads, TCRdb lists one record per CDR3 protein. In the table there are 180,000 or so distinct CDR3 sequences, 16% of which are singletons. Sequenced: PBMCs or a T cell subset sorted from them (not recorded which). These receptors originate from an adult woman who had mild COVID-19 (a few samples of this study predate the infection). Cell type and time point are not known.

The chain has TRBV7-9 and TRBJ1-2, with TRBD1 matching 12 bases. Germline CDR1 SEHNR, CDR2 FQNEAQ (reference sequence). The CDR3 loop spans 15 amino acids. V shed 6 bases and J 8 bases; nucleotides not matched to a gene: 10. The CDR3 DNA reads TGTGCCAGCAGTTACCCGGGACAGGGGGCGCGGGGCTACACCTTC. This encodes CASSYPGQGARGYTF.

In its sample, this clonotype was seen many times. The rearrangement links TRBV11-2 to TRBJ2-2; D is possibly TRBD1 (6 bases). This CDR3 contains 15 residues. Between the trimmed V and J ends, which lost 1 base and 3 bases, there was a span of 9 bases. The germline V gene encodes CDR1 SGHAT and CDR2 FQNNGV. CDR3 bases: TGTGCCAGCAGCTTAGTCAGGGGTTACACCGGGGAGCTGTTTTTT. As protein: CASSLVRGYTGELFF.

This clonotype was seen a handful of times. This rearrangement joins TRBV7-8 to TRBJ2-3, with 8 bases lining up with TRBD2. The CDR3 loop spans 17 amino acids. Germline CDR1 is SGHVS and CDR2 is FQNEAQ. Germline trimming cut 0 bases from V and 2 bases from J; bases unmatched to any gene: 7. In DNA form, the CDR3 reads TGTGCCAGCAGCTTAGCGGGGACTAGGCTTTTCACAGATACGCAGTATTTT. It is translated as CASSLAGTRLFTDTQYF.

A few counts support this clonotype. The chain links TRBV12-3 or TRBV12-4 to TRBJ1-5; possible D gene TRBD1, 5 bases. Trimming removed 8 bases from V and 4 bases from J, with 18 bases in between. This CDR3 contains 15 residues. The CDR3, as DNA: TGTGCCAGCTCCCAAGGGGCGCAGGGTAATCAGCCCCAGCATTTT. Its translation is CASSQGAQGNQPQHF.

A few counts support this clonotype. The genes are TRBV3-2 and TRBJ1-2. TRBV3-2 is flagged as a pseudogene. The CDR3 covers 14 residues. The CDR3 DNA sequence: TGTGCCAGCAGCCACCTTTTAGACCGCTATGGCTACACCTTC. Translation gives CASSHLLDRYGYTF.

The rearrangement uses TRBV3-1 and TRBJ2-2; D possibly matches TRBD1 or TRBD2 (5 bases each). CDR1 LGHDT and CDR2 YNNKEL come from the germline V gene (reference sequence). CDR3 size: 19 residues. V was trimmed by 0 bases and J by 7 bases, leaving 24 bases between them. CDR3 coding DNA: TGTGCCAGCAGCCAAGATCATGTCATATCGGGGACCCAAGACGGGGAGCTGTTTTTT. Translated, it gives CASSQDHVISGTQDGELFF.